This T cell receptor (beta chain) is drawn from a study of OX40 agonist ivuxolimab in advanced cancers. Study at large: The diagnoses of dose-escalation patients were hepatocellular carcinoma, melanoma, renal cell or head and neck cancer. People who had prior anti-PD-1, anti-PD-L1 or anti-CTLA-4 therapy could take part, and under 45% had some. Whole-study results and caveats: At doses 0.1 to 3.0 mg/kg, CD4+ and CD8+ clones expanded.

V shed 2 bases and J 4 bases; nucleotides not matched to a gene: 13. The CDR3 has 18 amino acids. Germline CDR1 MDHEN, CDR2 SYDVKM. A note on this clone: Its antigen is not identified.

Autoimmune disease history or systemic immunosuppression meant exclusion. TCRdb keeps only in-frame clones here, not all; method: immunoSEQ multiplex PCR. The sample has about 64,000 clones; around 84% are singletons. The clonotype comes from an adult with an advanced solid tumor such as melanoma, head and neck, liver or kidney cancer. The material was CD4+ or CD8+ T cells sorted from blood, obtained in a trial of the OX40 agonist ivuxolimab. The chain employs TRBV28 and TRBJ1-5; 8 nucleotides agree with TRBD1. DNA of the CDR3: TGTGCCAGCAGTTTAGTCAGGGGGCCTAAGGGACCTAATCAGCCCCAGCATTTT. This sequence encodes CASSLVRGPKGPNQPQHF.